The 2 T cell receptor beta chains below were found in one sample sequenced in a study of blood T cell repertoires in COVID-19. Some clones are missing from TCRdb's copy, which holds only in-frame ones; the method was immunoSEQ multiplex PCR. The sample includes some 230,000 clones, approximately 81% seen only once; the top ten take around 2.9%. Specimen: peripheral blood. These receptor sequences come from a man in his fifties who had recovered from COVID-19.

The chain carries TRBV7-2 and TRBJ2-7, with D possibly matching TRBD2 (5 bases). Germline V gene data show CDR1 as SGHTA and CDR2 as FQGNSA. V lost 1 base, J lost 1 base, and 8 bases lay in between. This CDR3 spans 14 amino acids. CDR3 sequence reads: CASSLVTGSYEQYF. In nucleotides, the CDR3 is TGTGCCAGCAGCTTAGTGACGGGGTCCTACGAGCAGTACTTC.

The J gene is TRBJ1-5, the V gene TRBV5-6; TRBD1 agrees at 7 bases. V lost 5 bases, J lost 6 bases, and 8 bases stayed unmatched. The CDR3 runs 14 residues. The germline CDR1 and CDR2 sequences are SGHDT and YYEEEE. In DNA, the CDR3 is TGTGCCAGCAGTTCATCAGGGGGAGTTCAGCCCCAGCATTTT. Its protein product is CASSSSGGVQPQHF.